This paragraph reports one T cell receptor beta chain. The antigen is unknown. Other nucleotide sequences in the sample specify the same CDR3. This table comes from immunoSEQ multiplex PCR, and its TCRdb copy is limited to in-frame clones, with some not included. This table has about 470,000 clones, 70% to 80% appearing once. The CDR3 covers 14 residues. Trimming at V came to 5 bases and at J to 4 bases, leaving 4 bases not matched to a gene. Germline V gives CDR1 MNHNS, CDR2 SASEGT. Healthy adults negative for HIV, lacking recent acute infections or vaccinations, served as donors. The sample is drawn from a study of shared clonotypes between healthy human individuals. Findings and caveats of the study: Only blood samples were collected, and tissue repertoires likely differ. Donor scarcity curtailed the genetic and exposure-history diversity represented herein.

This receptor was obtained from a woman aged 40 to 50 in good health. Some clones in this sample may be carry-over from other donors' samples. The material sequenced was PBMCs. V usage is TRBV6-1 and J usage is TRBJ1-5, with TRBD1 matching 8 bases. CDR3 bases: TGTGCCAGCAGTAATAGACAGGGGAATCAGCCCCAGCATTTT. Translated: CASSNRQGNQPQHF.